The next 6 T cell receptor beta chains were all read from a single sample in a study of blood T cells in healthy people across ages. It was with a sample-barcoded 5' primer and a J-beta primer mix that a second PCR of about 6 to 12 cycles was run. TCRdb processed the 5' RACE reads anew with MiXCR; each CDR3 protein has one entry. Among over a million distinct CDR3 sequences listed, approximately 26% were seen once. In addition, the sample was reused for a study of T cells of mothers and their children.

Specimen: blood. The receptors originated from a girl aged 2 to 9 in good health.

About this clonotype: In this CDR3 the conserved last residue, phenylalanine or tryptophan, is missing, so a read error is likely. The rearrangement joins TRBV7-3 to TRBJ2-1; D possibly corresponds to TRBD2 (5 bases). CDR3 length equals 15 residues. CDR1 is SGHTA and CDR2 is FQGTGA in the germline V gene. The V gene lost 4 bases and the J gene lost 12 bases, with 22 bases spanning the gap. For the CDR3, the DNA is TGTGCCAGCAGCTCTTTGAGCGTCACAACGGCGGGGCAGTTCCTC. Protein sequence: CASSSLSVTTAGQFL.

This chain links TRBV11-2 with TRBJ2-7; D uncertain. CDR1 is SGHAT and CDR2 is FQNNGV in the germline V gene. Deletions cut 0 bases from V and 2 bases from J, with 8 bases between. The CDR3 has 14 amino acids. For the CDR3, the DNA is TGTGCCAGCAGCTTAGACTGGAGAACCTACGAGCAGTACTTC. Residues: CASSLDWRTYEQYF.

This clonotype has just a few counts. The chain uses TRBV7-2 and TRBJ2-5; D perhaps matches TRBD2 (5 bases). The DNA end lines up better with TRBJ2-7; the J call may be wrong. Per germline, CDR1 SGHTA and CDR2 FQGNSA. This CDR3 has 15 amino acids. This CDR3 reads CASSSSAGAPYEQYF. CDR3 bases: TGTGCCAGCAGCTCCTCCGCGGGTGCCCCCTACGAGCAGTACTTC.

The rearrangement uses TRBV6-5 and TRBJ2-5, with D maybe TRBD1 (5 bases). The closer fit of TRBJ2-7 to the DNA end suggests the J call may be wrong. The CDR3 totals 14 residues. The germline CDR1 and CDR2 sequences are MNHEY and SVGAGI. The CDR3 coding sequence is TGTGCCAGCAGTTCGCAGGGTGGTCCCTACGAGCAGTACTTC. It is translated as CASSSQGGPYEQYF.

The genes are TRBV14 and TRBJ1-5; TRBD1 matches 9 bases. V was clipped by 1 base and J by 7 bases; unmatched bases: 5. The germline CDR1 and CDR2 sequences are SGHDN and FVKESK. The CDR3 is 15 residues long. The CDR3, as DNA: TGTGCCAGCAGCCAAGGGGGACAGGGCCGACAGCCCCAGCATTTT. It is translated as CASSQGGQGRQPQHF.

V is TRBV5-1 and J is TRBJ2-2, with D perhaps being TRBD1 or TRBD2 (5 bases each). With 4 bases removed from V and 6 bases from J, the gap between germline ends came to 16 bases. Germline CDR1 is SGHRS and CDR2 is YFSETQ. The CDR3 sequence is 15 residues long. This CDR3 reads CASSAGDPRSGELFF. The CDR3 DNA is TGCGCCAGCAGCGCCGGGGACCCCAGGTCCGGGGAGCTGTTTTTT.